This is a list of T cell receptor beta chains from one sample in a study of cytomegalovirus exposure and HLA in healthy donors. Data came from immunoSEQ multiplex PCR; TCRdb stores just in-frame clones and leaves some out. The data show some 130,000 clones, roughly three quarters seen once. Sequencing was done on a sample of PBMCs. The receptors stem from a man between 18 and 29 years old in good health and CMV-seronegative. CDR3s include the opening cysteine and the closing phenylalanine or tryptophan. The D gene is left open where the match is weak. Not all rows give a size; the values are once, few, many and, for expanded clones, a class.

v_call	j_call	d_call	clone_size	cdr3_nt	cdr3_aa
TRBV11-2	TRBJ2-3	-	-	TGTGCCAGCAGCTTAGATCGGCCGGGATCGCAGTATTTT	CASSLDRPGSQYF
TRBV7-2	TRBJ2-1	-	-	TGTGCCAGCAGCTTAGGGGGCGTCCCGTATGAGCAGTTCTTC	CASSLGGVPYEQFF
TRBV19	TRBJ2-7	TRBD1	few	TGTGCCAGTAGTATCGGGGGACAGGGACCCTACGAGCAGTACTTC	CASSIGGQGPYEQYF
TRBV5-8	TRBJ1-5	-	once	TGTGCCAGCAGCTATCGCAGACAGGCCAATCAGCCCCAGCATTTT	CASSYRRQANQPQHF
TRBV7-9	TRBJ1-4	TRBD1	-	TGTGCCAGCAGCTTAGCGGGACAGGCTGGAAAACTGTTTTTT	CASSLAGQAGKLFF
TRBV7-2	TRBJ2-2	-	many	TGTGCCAGCAGCTTAAGCCCCCAGAACACCGGGGAGCTGTTTTTT	CASSLSPQNTGELFF
TRBV27	TRBJ2-1	-	-	TGTGCCAGCAGTTTGTGGACAGCCAGCCCCTACAATGAGCAGTTCTTC	CASSLWTASPYNEQFF
TRBV9	TRBJ1-4	-	once	TGTGCCAGCAGCGTAGCTGCGGGTGTACAGGAAAAACTGTTTTTT	CASSVAAGVQEKLFF
TRBV7-3	TRBJ2-1	TRBD2	-	TGTGCCAGCAGCGGATCCGGGACTAGCGGGAGCAATGAGCAGTTCTTC	CASSGSGTSGSNEQFF
TRBV5-1	TRBJ2-7	TRBD1	once	TGCGCCAGCAGCTTGCGGGGAGAGGCCGGGACAGAAATCTACGAGCAGTACTTC	CASSLRGEAGTEIYEQYF
TRBV5-1	TRBJ1-3	TRBD1	few	TGCGCCAGCGCTTCGGGGACAGAAGGAAACACCATATATTTT	CASASGTEGNTIYF
TRBV29-1	TRBJ2-5	TRBD1	-	TGCAGCGTTGACCGTACAGGGGTCGAGACCCAGTACTTC	CSVDRTGVETQYF
TRBV27	TRBJ2-5	TRBD1	-	TGTGCCAGCAAAAGGAGACAGGGGGTTGCAGAGACCCAGTACTTC	CASKRRQGVAETQYF
TRBV11-2	TRBJ2-1	TRBD2	-	TGTGCCAGCAGCTTGGGCGGGAGGGCCCCTGTTGAGCAGTTCTTC	CASSLGGRAPVEQFF
TRBV6-1	TRBJ2-5	TRBD2	-	TGTGCCAGCAGTGAAAATAGCGGGAACCGAGAGACCCAGTACTTC	CASSENSGNRETQYF
TRBV6-5	TRBJ2-3	TRBD1	few	TGTGCCATCAGGACAGGGGACAACACAGATACGCAGTATTTT	CAIRTGDNTDTQYF
TRBV9	TRBJ2-1	-	-	TGTGCCAGCAGCGCCCTTCCAGACAGTGAGCAGTTCTTC	CASSALPDSEQFF
TRBV30	TRBJ2-7	TRBD2	-	TGTGCCTTCCGGGGACTAGTGAGCTACGAGCAGTACTTC	CAFRGLVSYEQYF
TRBV7-2	TRBJ2-7	-	-	TGTGCCAGCAGCTTAGATCGGGGCTCCTACGAGCAGTACTTC	CASSLDRGSYEQYF
TRBV29-1	TRBJ2-1	-	-	TGCAGCGTTGTTAGCCAGCGAGGCTACAATGAGCAGTTCTTC	CSVVSQRGYNEQFF
TRBV5-1	TRBJ1-4	-	-	TGCGCCAGCACAGAGGGGGATAATGAAAAACTGTTTTTT	CASTEGDNEKLFF
TRBV19	TRBJ2-1	TRBD2	-	TGTGCCAGTAGTAATTGGCAGGGAGGGCATGAGCAGTTCTTC	CASSNWQGGHEQFF
TRBV19	TRBJ1-6	TRBD1	-	TGTGCCAGTAGCAACAGGGGAAATTCACCCCTCCACTTT	CASSNRGNSPLHF
TRBV6-4	TRBJ2-3	TRBD2	medium-sized	TGTGCCAGCAGTGACCAAGCGGGAGGGTCGGCAGATACGCAGTATTTT	CASSDQAGGSADTQYF
TRBV7-2	TRBJ1-2	-	-	TGTGCCAGCAGCTTAGTCGGTGGGACAAGTAATTATGGCTACACCTTC	CASSLVGGTSNYGYTF
TRBV9	TRBJ2-7	-	-	TGTGCCAGCAGCGGCAGGACGGGGGCCTACGAGCAGTACTTC	CASSGRTGAYEQYF
TRBV5-4	TRBJ2-7	-	-	TGTGCCAGCAGCCCCGCCGGGACACATACCTACGAGCAGTACTTC	CASSPAGTHTYEQYF
TRBV2	TRBJ1-4	-	few	TGTGCCAGCAGTGATCGGGGGGATACTGGAAAACTGTTTTTT	CASSDRGDTGKLFF
TRBV25-1	TRBJ2-1	TRBD2	once	TGTGCCAGCAGCCTTCAAGGACTAGCGAGCAATGAGCAGTTCTTC	CASSLQGLASNEQFF
TRBV27	TRBJ1-5	TRBD1	-	TGTGCCAGCAGTCGACAGGGGAGGGGCAATCAGCCCCAGCATTTT	CASSRQGRGNQPQHF
TRBV2	TRBJ2-3	TRBD2	-	TGTGCCAGCAGTGATCTCCTCGGTAGCGGGAGGGCAGATACGCAGTATTTT	CASSDLLGSGRADTQYF
TRBV9	TRBJ1-1	TRBD1	-	TGTGCCAGCAGCGTAACAGGGGCGAACACTGGAGCTTTCTTT	CASSVTGANTGAFF
TRBV10-3	TRBJ2-3	TRBD2	-	TGTGCCATCAGTACTAGCGGTACCACAGATACGCAGTATTTT	CAISTSGTTDTQYF
TRBV28	TRBJ2-1	TRBD1	once	TGTGCCAGCAGAAGGGACAGCTACAATGAGCAGTTCTTC	CASRRDSYNEQFF